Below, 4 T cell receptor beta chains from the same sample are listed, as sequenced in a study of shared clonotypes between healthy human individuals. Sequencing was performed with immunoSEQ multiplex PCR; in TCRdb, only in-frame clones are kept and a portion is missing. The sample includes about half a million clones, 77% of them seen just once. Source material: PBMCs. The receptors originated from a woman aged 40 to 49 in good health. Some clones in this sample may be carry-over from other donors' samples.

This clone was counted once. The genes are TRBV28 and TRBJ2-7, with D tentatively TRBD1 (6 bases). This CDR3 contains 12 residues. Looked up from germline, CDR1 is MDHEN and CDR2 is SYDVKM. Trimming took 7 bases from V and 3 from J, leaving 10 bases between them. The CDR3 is CASTPTGYEQYF. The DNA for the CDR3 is TGTGCCAGCACCCCGACAGGCTACGAGCAGTACTTC.

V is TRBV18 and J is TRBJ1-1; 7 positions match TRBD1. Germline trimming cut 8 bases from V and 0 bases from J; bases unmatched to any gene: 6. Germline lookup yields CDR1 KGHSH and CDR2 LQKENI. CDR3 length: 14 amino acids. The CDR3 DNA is TGTGCCAGCCAGGGACAGCCAATGAACACTGAAGCTTTCTTT. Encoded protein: CASQGQPMNTEAFF.

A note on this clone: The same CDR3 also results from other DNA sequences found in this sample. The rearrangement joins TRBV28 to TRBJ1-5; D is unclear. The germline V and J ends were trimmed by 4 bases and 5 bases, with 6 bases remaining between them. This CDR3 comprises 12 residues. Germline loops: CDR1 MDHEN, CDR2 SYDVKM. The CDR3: CASSSEDQPQHF. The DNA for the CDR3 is TGTGCCAGCAGTTCGGAAGATCAGCCCCAGCATTTT.

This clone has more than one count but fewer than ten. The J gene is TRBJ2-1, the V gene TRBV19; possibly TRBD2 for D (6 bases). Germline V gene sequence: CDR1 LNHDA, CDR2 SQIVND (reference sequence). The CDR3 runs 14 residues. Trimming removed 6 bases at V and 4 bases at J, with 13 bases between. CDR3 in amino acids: CASRSGVGYNEQFF. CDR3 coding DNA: TGTGCCAGTAGATCGGGAGTTGGATACAATGAGCAGTTCTTC.